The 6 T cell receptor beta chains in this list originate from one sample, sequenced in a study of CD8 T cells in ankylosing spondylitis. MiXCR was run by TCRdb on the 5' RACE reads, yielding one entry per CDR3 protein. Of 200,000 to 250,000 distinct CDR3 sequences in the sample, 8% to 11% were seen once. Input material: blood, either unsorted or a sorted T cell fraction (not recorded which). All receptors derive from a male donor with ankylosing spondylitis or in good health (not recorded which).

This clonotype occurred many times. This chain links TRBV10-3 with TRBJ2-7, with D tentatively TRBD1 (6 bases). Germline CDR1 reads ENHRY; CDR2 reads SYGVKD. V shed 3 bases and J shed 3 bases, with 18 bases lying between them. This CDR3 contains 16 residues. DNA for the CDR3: TGTGCCATCAGTGACCCTTCGGACAGAAGCCTCTACGAGCAGTACTTC. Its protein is CAISDPSDRSLYEQYF.

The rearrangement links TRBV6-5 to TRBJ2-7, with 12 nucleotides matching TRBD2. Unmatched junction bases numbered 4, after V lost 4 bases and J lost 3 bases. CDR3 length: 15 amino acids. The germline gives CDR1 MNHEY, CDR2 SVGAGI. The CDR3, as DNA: TGTGCCAGCAGTTTCCTAGCGGGGGGGGACTACGAGCAGTACTTC. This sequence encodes CASSFLAGGDYEQYF.

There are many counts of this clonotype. CDR3 protein: CSVEIGPVNTEAFF. CDR3 DNA sequence: TGCAGCGTTGAGATAGGACCCGTGAACACTGAAGCTTTCTTT. The chain joins TRBV29-1 to TRBJ1-1; no firm D call. V was cut by 3 bases and J by 0 bases, with 11 bases left in between. The length of the CDR3 is 14 residues. Per germline, CDR1 SQVTM and CDR2 ANQGSEA. The full variable domain, completed using reference TRBV29-1 and TRBJ1-1, is SAVISQKPSRDICQRGTSLTIQCQVDSQVTMMFWYRQQPGQSLTLIATANQGSEATYESGFVIDKFPISRPNLTFSTLTVSNMSPEDSSIYLCSVEIGPVNTEAFFGQGTRLTVV.

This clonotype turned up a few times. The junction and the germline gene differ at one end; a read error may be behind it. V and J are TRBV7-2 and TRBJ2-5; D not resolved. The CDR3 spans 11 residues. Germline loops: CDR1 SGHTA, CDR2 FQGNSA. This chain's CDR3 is CASSLTTDLSF. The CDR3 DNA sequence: TGTGCCAGCAGCTTAACGACGGACCTCTCCTTC. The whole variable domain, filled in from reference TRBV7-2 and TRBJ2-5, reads GAGVSQSPSNKVTEKGKDVELRCDPISGHTALYWYRQSLGQGLEFLIYFQGNSAPDKSGLPSDRFSAERTGGSVSTLTIQRTQQEDSAVYLCASSLTTDLSFGPGTRLLVL.

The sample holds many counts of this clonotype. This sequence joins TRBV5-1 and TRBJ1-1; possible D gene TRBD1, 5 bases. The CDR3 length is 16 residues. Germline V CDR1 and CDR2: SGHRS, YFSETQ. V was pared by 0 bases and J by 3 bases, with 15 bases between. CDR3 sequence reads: CASSLEGSGRYTEAFF. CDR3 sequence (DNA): TGCGCCAGCAGCTTGGAGGGGTCGGGTCGGTACACTGAAGCTTTCTTT.

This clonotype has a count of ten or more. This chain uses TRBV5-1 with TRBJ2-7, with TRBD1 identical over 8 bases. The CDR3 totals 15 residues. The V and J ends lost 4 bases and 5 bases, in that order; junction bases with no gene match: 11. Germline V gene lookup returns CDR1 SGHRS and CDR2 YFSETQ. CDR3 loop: CASSPRDRGAHEQYF. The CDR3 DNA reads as TGCGCCAGCAGCCCCCGTGACAGGGGCGCCCACGAGCAGTACTTC.